This TCR beta chain was obtained from a study of naive and memory T cell subsets. The ends were cut back, 2 bases at V and 5 bases at J, with 5 bases in the middle. This CDR3 is 11 amino acids long. The germline gives CDR1 SGHDT, CDR2 YYEEEE. Four PCR rounds used nested alpha and beta constant region primers plus the SP2 primer. TCRdb reanalysed the UMI-ligation and nested PCR reads using MiXCR and keeps one entry per CDR3 protein. The sample holds more than 20,000 distinct CDR3 sequences, around 5.3% seen once. An oligonucleotide containing a UMI was ligated to the 3' end of TCR cDNA. In its sample, this clonotype was seen many times.

This chain connects TRBV5-6 to TRBJ2-7, with D unclear. The clonotype was recovered from an adult in good health. The material sequenced was blood. For the CDR3, the DNA is TGTGCCAGCAGCTTCTTGGACGAGCAGTACTTC. Translation gives CASSFLDEQYF.